The sequence of this TCR beta chain was determined in a study of vaccination effects on CD4 cells after COVID-19. Some clones are missing from TCRdb's copy, which holds only in-frame ones; the method was immunoSEQ multiplex PCR. The profile shows about 55,000 clones, under 70% of them singletons. The CDR3 has 12 amino acids. From germline, CDR1 is SGHAT and CDR2 FQNNGV. V was trimmed by 5 bases and J by 3 bases, leaving 7 bases between them. Of note for this clone: Its antigen is not identified.

Antigen-specific CD4+ T cells were first expanded with viral peptide pools by the ViraFEST assay and only then sequenced. On roughly day 10 of culture, CD4+ T cells were separated out. All vaccine recipients tested negative for nucleocapsid antibodies and had never contracted SARS-CoV-2 infection. The chain joins TRBV11-2 to TRBJ1-1; no definite D call. This sequence was found in a human donor who received a COVID-19 vaccine. The sample consisted of CD4+ T cells from PBMCs cultured with SARS-CoV-2 spike peptides, taken before COVID-19 vaccination. Here the CDR3 DNA reads TGTGCCAGCAGCCCTAGCCACACTGAAGCTTTCTTT. Protein: CASSPSHTEAFF.